This T cell receptor (beta chain) was observed in a study of T cell clonotyping in hematopoietic cell transplantation. This table comes from immunoSEQ multiplex PCR, and its TCRdb copy is limited to in-frame clones, with some not included. The sample carries about 45,000 clones, roughly 92% recorded once. Notes on the study in general: Cells were unsorted, so CD4 and CD8 contributions were not separated.

The CDR3 sequence is 14 residues long. With 9 bases clipped from V and 5 bases from J, the junction kept 11 bases outside the gene matches. Per germline, CDR1 MNHNS and CDR2 SASEGT. Turning to this clone: Its antigen remains unidentified.

What was sequenced was peripheral blood mononuclear cells. The chain has TRBV6-1 and TRBJ1-2, with 8 bases matching TRBD1. This receptor was identified in a woman aged 45 to 65 in good health. Some clones in this sample may be carry-over from other donors' samples. CDR3 region: CASTADRAYYGYTF. CDR3 bases: TGTGCCAGTACCGCGGACAGGGCTTATTATGGCTACACCTTC.